What follows are 29 T cell receptor beta chains derived from one specimen sequenced in a study of molecular identifiers for immune sequencing clone quantification. Via MiXCR, TCRdb re-called the PCR reads, giving one row per CDR3 protein. This sample has around 86,000 distinct CDR3 sequences; around 19% occur once, and the top ten carry about 0.85%. The sample comprised naive CD8+ T cells from blood, with Jurkat cell RNA spiked in. Sample subset: FACS-sorted CD8+CD4-CCR7+CD45RA+ naive T cells. These receptors all come from a human donor in good health. Some libraries in this study had Jurkat cell RNA spiked in.

This clonotype was observed at least ten times. The chain links TRBV10-2 to TRBJ2-3, with 7 bases that match TRBD2. The junction had 10 bases not matched to a gene; V was cut back by 0 bases and J by 4 bases. The CDR3 is made up of 17 amino acids. Germline V gene sequence: CDR1 WSHSY, CDR2 SAAADI. CDR3 loop: CASSESRLSGASDTQYF. CDR3 in DNA: TGCGCCAGCAGTGAGTCACGACTCAGCGGGGCATCAGATACGCAGTATTTT.

This clonotype was observed at least ten times. The chain links TRBV12-3 or TRBV12-4 to TRBJ1-5; no definite D call. This CDR3 spans 15 amino acids. Between the trimmed V and J ends, which lost 6 bases and 3 bases, there was a span of 15 bases. CDR3 coding DNA: TGTGCCAGCAGCCCGGTGGCAGGAGACAATCAGCCCCAGCATTTT. It codes for CASSPVAGDNQPQHF.

This clonotype was observed many times. This chain joins TRBV29-1 and TRBJ2-2; possible D gene TRBD1, 6 bases. V gave up 4 bases and J gave up 3 bases, with 12 bases separating them. CDR3 length: 14 residues. Germline CDR1 SQVTM, CDR2 ANQGSEA. CDR3 DNA sequence: TGCAGCGTTGGGGGGCTAGGCTACACCGGGGAGCTGTTTTTT. Protein: CSVGGLGYTGELFF.

This clonotype was found many times. This chain uses TRBV5-1 with TRBJ1-1; D remains ambiguous. The CDR3 has 12 residues. The V end lost 2 bases, the J end lost 5 bases, and 7 bases lay between the germline ends. Germline CDR1 reads SGHRS; CDR2 reads YFSETQ. The DNA for the CDR3 is TGCGCCAGCAGCTTACAAGGTACTGAAGCTTTCTTT. Its protein is CASSLQGTEAFF.

This clonotype occurred many times. The chain has TRBV9 and TRBJ2-2, with 7 nucleotides matching TRBD2. Germline V gene sequence: CDR1 SGDLS, CDR2 YYNGEE. The ends lost 2 bases at V and 0 bases at J; junction bases unmatched: 1. CDR3 length: 15 residues. CDR3 amino acids: CASSVGTTNTGELFF. Written as DNA, the CDR3 is TGTGCCAGCAGCGTGGGGACTACGAACACCGGGGAGCTGTTTTTT.

This rearrangement joins TRBV7-2 to TRBJ2-1; 7 bases map to TRBD2. The CDR3 totals 14 residues. Trimming took 5 bases from V and 5 from J; bases not matched to a gene: 6. Germline loops: CDR1 SGHTA, CDR2 FQGNSA. The CDR3 reads CASSPWRENNEQFF. CDR3 bases: TGTGCCAGCAGCCCCTGGCGGGAGAACAATGAGCAGTTCTTC.

The sample holds one count of this clonotype. The J gene is TRBJ2-5, the V gene TRBV20-1; TRBD1 matches at 7 bases. V lost 0 bases, J lost 1 base, and 29 bases stayed unmatched. This CDR3 spans 23 amino acids. Germline CDR1 DFQATT, CDR2 SNEGSKA (reference sequence). CDR3 loop: CSARDPKGDRNSPSEQFQETQYF. The CDR3, as DNA: TGCAGTGCTAGAGACCCCAAGGGGGACAGAAATTCCCCCTCAGAACAATTCCAAGAGACCCAGTACTTC.

This clonotype was recorded many times. The chain is built from TRBV20-1 and TRBJ2-7; tentative D call: TRBD2 (6 bases). The CDR3 runs to 13 residues. V shed 0 bases and J shed 0 bases, with 6 bases lying between them. The germline gives CDR1 DFQATT, CDR2 SNEGSKA (reference sequence). CDR3: CSARETSSYEQYF. The CDR3 coding sequence is TGCAGTGCTAGAGAGACTAGCTCCTACGAGCAGTACTTC.

This clonotype has a count of ten or more. The V gene is TRBV13, the J gene TRBJ2-2; TRBD1 might be the D (6 bases). V gave up 4 bases and J gave up 5 bases, with 14 bases separating them. Germline V gene lookup returns CDR1 PRHDT and CDR2 FYEKMQ (reference sequence). CDR3 size: 15 residues. CDR3 DNA: TGTGCCAGCAGCTGGTCAGAGACAGGAACCGGGGAGCTGTTTTTT. This sequence encodes CASSWSETGTGELFF.

This clonotype was recorded at least ten times. This chain uses TRBV27 with TRBJ2-7, with D possibly being TRBD2 (5 bases). With 1 base removed from V and 4 bases from J, the gap between germline ends came to 8 bases. This CDR3 comprises 13 residues. Germline lookup yields CDR1 MNHEY and CDR2 SMNVEV (reference sequence). The CDR3 DNA follows: TGTGCCAGCAGTTTATTTTCGGGGTACGAGCAGTACTTC. It is translated as CASSLFSGYEQYF.

With regard to this clonotype: This may be a read error, as it is one base from a much larger clone. The genes are TRBV14 and TRBJ2-1; D unresolved. The CDR3 has 15 residues. Germline CDR1 is SGHDN and CDR2 is FVKESK. Here the CDR3 reads CAGSQATGSYNEQFF. DNA for the CDR3: TGTGCCGGCAGCCAGGCCACGGGTTCCTACAATGAGCAGTTCTTC.

This clonotype was seen repeatedly, ten times or more. V is TRBV29-1 and J is TRBJ2-1, with 10 bases that match TRBD2. In germline, CDR1 is SQVTM, CDR2 ANQGSEA. The CDR3 is 15 residues long. V trimming: 2 bases; J trimming: 0 bases; junction bases outside the gene matches: 1. DNA of the CDR3: TGCAGCGTTGAAAGCGGGAGGGCCTCCTACAATGAGCAGTTCTTC. Protein sequence: CSVESGRASYNEQFF.

The genes are TRBV4-1 and TRBJ2-7, with 8 positions matching TRBD2. Trimming cost V 4 bases and J 2 bases; bases outside gene matches: 4. Germline V gives CDR1 MGHRA, CDR2 YSYEKL. The length of the CDR3 is 14 residues. CDR3 sequence: CASSPGAGAYEQYF. CDR3 nucleotide sequence: TGCGCCAGCAGCCCCGGAGCGGGAGCCTACGAGCAGTACTTC.

This clonotype was detected ten times or more. The genes are TRBV25-1 and TRBJ2-7; possible D gene TRBD1, 6 bases. CDR3 size: 15 residues. Trimming shortened V by 6 bases and J by 0 bases, and 15 bases separated the two germline ends. Germline CDR1 reads MGHDK; CDR2 reads SYGVNS. CDR3 DNA sequence: TGTGCCAGCAGCGGGGACACCGAAGGCTCCTACGAGCAGTACTTC. This codes for CASSGDTEGSYEQYF.

This clonotype appeared many times. CDR3 sequence: CASSLFLGADEQFF. CDR3 nucleotide sequence: TGTGCCAGCAGTTTGTTTCTGGGGGCGGATGAGCAGTTCTTC. The chain uses TRBV6-6 and TRBJ2-1; D may be TRBD1 (6 bases). Trimming stripped 4 bases from V and 8 bases from J, with 15 bases between. The CDR3 has 14 amino acids. CDR1 is MNHNY, CDR2 SVGAGI, per germline (reference sequence).

In this sample, this clonotype turned up many times. The V call is TRBV4-3, the J call TRBJ1-5, with no clear D. With 0 bases removed from V and 6 bases from J, the gap between germline ends came to 12 bases. The CDR3 has 15 amino acids. Germline loops: CDR1 LGHNA, CDR2 YSLEER. CDR3 nucleotide sequence: TGCGCCAGCAGCCAAGAAACAGCCCCCGGTCAGCCCCAGCATTTT. This gives the protein CASSQETAPGQPQHF.

On this clonotype itself: The missing conserved phenylalanine or tryptophan at the end of this CDR3 makes a read error likely. This chain links TRBV2 with TRBJ2-7, with D perhaps given as TRBD1 or TRBD2 (5 bases each). Germline CDR1 and CDR2: SNHLY and FYNNEI. The CDR3 length is 14 residues. V lost 3 bases, J lost 3 bases, and 12 bases lay in between. CDR3 loop: CASSEGVNVYEQYL. DNA of the CDR3: TGTGCCAGCAGTGAGGGGGTCAACGTCTACGAGCAGTACCTC.

For this clonotype: A read error may be the cause here, since a much bigger clone is one base away. The rearrangement links TRBV30 to TRBJ1-4, with D uncertain. CDR3 length equals 12 residues. Germline V lookup: CDR1 GTSNPN, CDR2 SVGIG (reference sequence). Trimming removed 2 bases from V and 7 bases from J, with 8 bases in between. The DNA for the CDR3 is TGTGCCTGGAGTACAGATAGTGAAAAACTGTTTTTT. It is translated as CAWSTDSEKLFF.

This clonotype was counted a few times. V gene TRBV4-3 combines with J gene TRBJ2-1; the match to TRBD1 covers 7 bases. The germline gives CDR1 LGHNA, CDR2 YSLEER. CDR3 size: 16 residues. V was clipped by 0 bases and J by 0 bases; unmatched bases: 2. The CDR3 reads CASSQDRGSSYNEQFF. CDR3 in DNA: TGCGCCAGCAGCCAAGACAGGGGGAGCTCCTACAATGAGCAGTTCTTC.

This clonotype was counted at least ten times. This rearrangement joins TRBV18 to TRBJ2-2, with 7 bases matching TRBD1. Germline CDR1 KGHSH, CDR2 LQKENI. The V and J ends lost 3 bases and 4 bases, in that order; junction bases with no gene match: 8. This CDR3 comprises 16 residues. The CDR3 region is CASSPTDRVRTGELFF. Written as DNA, the CDR3 is TGTGCCAGCTCACCCACCGACAGGGTGCGCACCGGGGAGCTGTTTTTT.

A remark on this clonotype: A read error may be the cause here, since a much bigger clone is one base away. The rearrangement links TRBV29-1 to TRBJ2-2, with D perhaps matching TRBD2 (6 bases). The CDR3 spans 13 residues. In germline, CDR1 is SQVTM, CDR2 ANQGSEA. The CDR3 spells CSADGGVGGELLF. DNA of the CDR3: TGCAGCGCCGATGGCGGGGTGGGCGGGGAGCTGCTTTTT.

In its sample, this clonotype was seen many times. This chain connects TRBV24-1 to TRBJ2-2, with a tentative D call TRBD1 (7 bases). The ends were cut back, 4 bases at V and 3 bases at J, with 17 bases in the middle. The CDR3 has 17 residues. Per germline, CDR1 KGHDR and CDR2 SFDVKD. The CDR3 loop reads CATSEPEEGADTGELFF. CDR3 sequence (DNA): TGTGCCACCAGTGAACCTGAGGAGGGGGCGGACACCGGGGAGCTGTTTTTT.

V usage is TRBV10-1 and J usage is TRBJ2-6, with D perhaps assigned TRBD1 or TRBD2 (5 bases each). Trimming took off 4 bases at V and 4 bases at J, with 11 bases between the two ends. The germline gives CDR1 WNHNN, CDR2 SYGVQD (reference sequence). The CDR3 runs 15 residues. CDR3 loop: CASSGGAAGANVLTF. The CDR3 region has the DNA TGCGCCAGCAGTGGAGGGGCGGCCGGGGCCAACGTCCTGACTTTC.

At least ten counts were recorded for this clonotype. The rearrangement joins TRBV20-1 to TRBJ2-3, with D unresolved. V dropped 5 bases and J dropped 3 bases, with 9 bases sitting between them. Per germline, CDR1 DFQATT and CDR2 SNEGSKA (reference sequence). The CDR3 runs 12 residues. The CDR3 spells CSAEGPTDTQYF. For the CDR3, the DNA is TGCAGTGCTGAAGGACCGACAGATACGCAGTATTTT.

This clonotype was found many times. The chain couples TRBV3-1 to TRBJ2-7, with TRBD2 identical over 8 bases. The germline V gene has CDR1 LGHDT and CDR2 YNNKEL (reference sequence). The ends lost 0 bases at V and 2 bases at J; junction bases unmatched: 3. The CDR3 spans 15 residues. In nucleotides, the CDR3 is TGTGCCAGCAGCCAAGATCAGACTAGCGCCTACGAGCAGTACTTC. This encodes CASSQDQTSAYEQYF.

This clonotype appeared many times. The chain has TRBV20-1 and TRBJ2-7; D is unresolved. Germline assignment: CDR1 DFQATT and CDR2 SNEGSKA (reference sequence). The CDR3 is 13 residues long. Trimming cost V 0 bases and J 3 bases, with 9 bases left between them. This chain's CDR3 is CSARDFSLYEQYF. CDR3 bases: TGCAGTGCTAGAGATTTTTCCCTCTACGAGCAGTACTTC.

This clonotype was seen only a few times. The junction departs from the called germline gene at one end, perhaps through a read error. The V call is TRBV27, the J call TRBJ2-5, with TRBD2 matching 9 bases. The CDR3 runs 17 residues. CDR1 is MNHEY and CDR2 is SMNVEV in the germline V gene (reference sequence). The CDR3 DNA reads as TGTGCCAGCAGTTTATCCTCCCCTAGCGGGGTACAAGGGACCCAGTACTTC. It is translated as CASSLSSPSGVQGTQYF.

This clonotype has at least ten counts. The chain uses TRBV6-5 and TRBJ2-1; possible D gene TRBD1, 5 bases. V dropped 0 bases and J dropped 4 bases, with 10 bases sitting between them. The CDR3 runs to 15 residues. CDR1 is MNHEY, CDR2 SVGAGI, per germline. Written as DNA, the CDR3 is TGTGCCAGCAGTTACTCGGGGCTAAAATACAATGAGCAGTTCTTC. It is translated as CASSYSGLKYNEQFF.

This clonotype was observed at least ten times. The chain has TRBV29-1 and TRBJ1-5, with D unresolved. This CDR3 has 15 amino acids. Germline-derived CDR1 and CDR2 are SQVTM and ANQGSEA. V lost 6 bases and J 0 bases, leaving 15 bases between the germline ends. The CDR3 protein is CSVAETGYSNQPQHF. In nucleotides, the CDR3 is TGCAGCGTGGCAGAGACGGGTTATAGCAATCAGCCCCAGCATTTT.